This entry is about one T cell receptor (beta chain). V lost 0 bases and J lost 6; bases outside the gene matches: 7. The CDR3 runs to 16 residues. The data are from a study of shared clonotypes between healthy human individuals. Naive CD8 populations comprised CD45RO-negative cells positively selected for CCR7, excluding terminally differentiated effector memory CD45RA+ cells. Measured with immunoSEQ multiplex PCR; TCRdb has only the in-frame clones, and not every one. This sample has about 1,800,000 clones, with around 96% found just once. This TCR came from a man aged 18 to 30 in good health. This chain joins TRBV23-1 and TRBJ2-7; 11 positions match TRBD1. TRBV23-1 is an open reading frame, and its role is uncertain. Specimen: naive CD8+ T cells sorted from blood. CDR3 DNA: TGCGCCAGCAGTCAATCAAACGGACAGGGGGCGAGCGAGCAGTACTTC. The encoded protein is CASSQSNGQGASEQYF.